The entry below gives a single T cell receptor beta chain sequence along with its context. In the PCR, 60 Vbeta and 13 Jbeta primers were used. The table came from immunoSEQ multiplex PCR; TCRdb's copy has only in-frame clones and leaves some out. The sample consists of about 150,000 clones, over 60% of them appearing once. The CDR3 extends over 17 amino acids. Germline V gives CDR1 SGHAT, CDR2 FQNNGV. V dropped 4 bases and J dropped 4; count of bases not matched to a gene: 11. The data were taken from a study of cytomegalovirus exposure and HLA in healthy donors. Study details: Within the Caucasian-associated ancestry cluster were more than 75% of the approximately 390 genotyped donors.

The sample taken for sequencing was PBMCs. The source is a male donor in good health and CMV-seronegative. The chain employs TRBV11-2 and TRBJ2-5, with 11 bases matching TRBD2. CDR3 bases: TGTGCCAGCAGCTCTGGGGAACTAGCGGGAGAAGGAGAGACCCAGTACTTC. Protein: CASSSGELAGEGETQYF.